The clone carrying this T cell receptor beta chain has ten or more counts. Genomic DNA was employed as the template in profiling TCR beta VDJ and CDR3. Via MiXCR, TCRdb re-called the reads, giving one row per CDR3 protein. The table shows approximately 170,000 distinct CDR3 sequences, with roughly half occurring only once. It was patients with CD8+CD57+ cell expansion by flow cytometry who were chosen for sequencing. V shed 6 bases and J 1 base; nucleotides not matched to a gene: 6. Germline CDR1 is SNHLY and CDR2 is FYNNEI. This CDR3 is built from 15 residues. This sample was taken from a study of CD8+CD57+ T cells in acquired aplastic anemia.

The chain employs TRBV2 and TRBJ1-3, with 7 bases matching TRBD1. The sequenced sample was sorted CD4+, CD8+, or CD8+CD57+ T cells (not recorded which) from PBMCs. The sequence was collected from a human donor with aplastic anemia. CDR3 loop: CASRVSGQSGNTIYF. The DNA for the CDR3 is TGTGCCAGCAGAGTTTCGGGACAGTCTGGAAACACCATATATTTT.